These 27 T cell receptor beta chains were sequenced from one sample in a study of blood T cell repertoires in COVID-19. Produced via immunoSEQ multiplex PCR; TCRdb's table is partial and in-frame only. The sample lists about 220,000 clones, 65% to 90% occurring once. The sample consisted of peripheral blood. These TCRs come from a woman in her 70s with COVID-19, enrolled during active disease.

The sample holds a few counts of this clone. CDR3 DNA: TGTGCCAGCAGCCAAGGGACAGGGGGAGGCTACACCTTC. This encodes CASSQGTGGGYTF. The chain uses TRBV11-1 and TRBJ1-2; TRBD1 aligns across 11 bases. The CDR3 loop spans 13 amino acids. Germline CDR1 SGHAT, CDR2 FQDESV (reference sequence). The junction had 4 bases not matched to a gene; V was cut back by 5 bases and J by 8 bases. The full variable domain, with the rest looked up from reference TRBV11-1 and TRBJ1-2, is EAEVAQSPRYKITEKSQAVAFWCDPISGHATLYWYRQILGQGPELLVQFQDESVVDDSQLPKDRFSAERLKGVDSTLKIQPAELGDSAMYLCASSQGTGGGYTFGSGTRLTVV.

The sample holds one count of this clone. This chain uses TRBV7-2 with TRBJ2-2; D is possibly TRBD2 (6 bases). This CDR3 has 17 residues. CDR1 SGHTA and CDR2 FQGNSA come from the germline V gene. Trimming took off 2 bases at V and 1 base at J, with 14 bases between the two ends. CDR3 region: CASSLYSRRENTGELFF. Written as DNA, the CDR3 is TGTGCCAGCAGCTTATACTCCCGGCGGGAGAACACCGGGGAGCTGTTTTTT. Based on the CDR3 plus reference TRBV7-2 and TRBJ2-2, the full variable domain is GAGVSQSPSNKVTEKGKDVELRCDPISGHTALYWYRQSLGQGLEFLIYFQGNSAPDKSGLPSDRFSAERTGGSVSTLTIQRTQQEDSAVYLCASSLYSRRENTGELFFGEGSRLTVL.

The rearrangement joins TRBV6-2 or TRBV6-3 to TRBJ1-2, with 7 bases fitting TRBD1. The CDR3 covers 13 residues. With V trimmed by 4 bases and J by 12 bases, 11 bases remained unmatched. CDR1 is MNHEY and CDR2 is SVGEGT in the germline V gene. The CDR3 reads CASSSQPDREDTF. In DNA form, the CDR3 reads TGTGCCAGCAGTTCCCAACCCGACAGGGAGGACACCTTC.

The rearrangement links TRBV7-9 to TRBJ1-5, with D hard to call. The CDR3 is 13 residues long. Germline CDR1 is SEHNR and CDR2 is FQNEAQ (reference sequence). V lost 8 bases and J 8 bases, leaving 16 bases between the germline ends. DNA of the CDR3: TGTGCCAGCCAGTTCGGTCCGGGAGAGCCCCAGCATTTT. It specifies CASQFGPGEPQHF.

J is TRBJ2-3 and V is TRBV4-3, with 10 bases lining up with TRBD2. Germline V CDR1 and CDR2: LGHNA, YSLEER. Germline trimming cut 5 bases from V and 5 bases from J; bases unmatched to any gene: 10. The CDR3 sequence is 16 residues long. Here the CDR3 reads CASSFQRGGVEDTQYF. The CDR3 region has the DNA TGCGCCAGCAGCTTCCAGCGGGGGGGCGTGGAAGATACGCAGTATTTT.

The gene calls are TRBV2 and TRBJ2-7, with 9 bases identical to TRBD1. V shed 4 bases, J shed 1 base, and the junction held 5 bases outside the gene matches. The CDR3 extends over 15 amino acids. Germline CDR1 SNHLY, CDR2 FYNNEI. For the CDR3, the DNA is TGTGCCAGCAGTGGGACAGGGGCTGGGTCCTACGAGCAGTACTTC. Protein product: CASSGTGAGSYEQYF.

The chain carries TRBV2 and TRBJ1-2; tentatively, D is TRBD1 (5 bases). Trimming took off 7 bases at V and 8 bases at J, with 20 bases between the two ends. The germline V gene has CDR1 SNHLY and CDR2 FYNNEI. This CDR3 contains 14 residues. The CDR3: CASTPGGGMWGYTF. The CDR3 DNA sequence: TGTGCCAGCACACCGGGTGGGGGGATGTGGGGCTACACCTTC.

This chain uses TRBV7-2 with TRBJ2-2, with 10 bases that match TRBD2. The CDR3 totals 16 residues. Trimming cost V 5 bases and J 3 bases; bases outside gene matches: 6. The germline V gene has CDR1 SGHTA and CDR2 FQGNSA. CDR3 coding DNA: TGTGCCAGCAGCCCACCGACTAGCGGGTACACCGGGGAGCTGTTTTTT. As protein: CASSPPTSGYTGELFF.

The chain joins TRBV11-3 to TRBJ1-2, with 7 nucleotides matching TRBD1. The CDR3 has 17 residues. The germline V gene encodes CDR1 SGHNT and CDR2 YENEEA. The V gene end was trimmed by 6 bases and the J gene end by 6 bases; junction bases not matched to a gene: 19. DNA for the CDR3: TGTGCCAGCAGGCGAACAGGGGCCTCGACGGTCCAAGATGGCTACACCTTC. It translates to CASRRTGASTVQDGYTF.

The V call is TRBV5-4, the J call TRBJ2-3; perhaps TRBD2 as D (6 bases). The CDR3 is 15 amino acids. The germline V gene encodes CDR1 SGHNT and CDR2 YYREEE (reference sequence). Trimming removed 2 bases at V and 4 bases at J, with 14 bases between. The CDR3 here is CASSFQGGGPDTQYF. The CDR3 DNA sequence: TGTGCCAGCAGCTTTCAGGGAGGAGGACCAGATACGCAGTATTTT. The complete variable domain, with remaining parts taken from reference TRBV5-4 and TRBJ2-3, reads ETGVTQSPTHLIKTRGQQVTLRCSSQSGHNTVSWYQQALGQGPQFIFQYYREEENGRGNFPPRFSGLQFPNYSSELNVNALELDDSALYLCASSFQGGGPDTQYFGPGTRLTVL.

The chain couples TRBV14 to TRBJ2-1; D gene uncertain. V lost 2 bases and J lost 12, with 14 bases in between. The CDR3 is 13 residues long. Germline V gene data show CDR1 as SGHDN and CDR2 as FVKESK. This CDR3 is CASSQSSSQRQFF. The CDR3, as DNA: TGTGCCAGCAGCCAATCGAGCTCGCAACGGCAGTTCTTC.

The rearrangement uses TRBV6-5 and TRBJ2-7; 11 nucleotides agree with TRBD1. The J segment lost 3 bases and the V segment lost 8 bases, leaving 3 bases of the junction unmatched. Germline CDR1 is MNHEY and CDR2 is SVGAGI. The CDR3 has 13 amino acids. The CDR3 nucleotides read TGTGCCAGCGGGGGGACAGGGGGCTACGAGCAGTACTTC. Protein product: CASGGTGGYEQYF.

This chain joins TRBV24-1 and TRBJ1-2; 8 bases map to TRBD1. This CDR3 is 13 amino acids long. The germline gives CDR1 KGHDR, CDR2 SFDVKD. Trimming removed 2 bases from V and 9 bases from J; junction bases left unmatched: 4. The CDR3 DNA is TGTGCCACCAGTGATTCGGGGACAGGCCGCTACACCTTC. Protein: CATSDSGTGRYTF.

The chain has TRBV2 and TRBJ1-4, with a weak D call TRBD1 (6 bases). The CDR3 totals 15 residues. V lost 1 base to trimming and J lost 6 bases, with 12 bases between them. Germline V gene sequence: CDR1 SNHLY, CDR2 FYNNEI. The CDR3: CASSEEVGGHEKLFF. Written as DNA, the CDR3 is TGTGCCAGCAGTGAAGAGGTGGGGGGGCATGAAAAACTGTTTTTT.

This clone was seen a few times. The chain carries TRBV7-6 and TRBJ1-3; TRBD1 might be the D (5 bases). This CDR3 region has 16 residues. The germline V gene encodes CDR1 SGHVS and CDR2 FNYEAQ. V gave up 1 base and J gave up 2 bases, with 12 bases separating them. Here the CDR3 reads CASSLGSAGTGNTIYF. The CDR3 DNA reads as TGTGCCAGCAGCTTAGGGTCCGCAGGGACTGGAAACACCATATATTTT. Full variable domain (outside the CDR3, taken from reference TRBV7-6 and TRBJ1-3): GAGVSQSPRYKVTKRGQDVALRCDPISGHVSLYWYRQALGQGPEFLTYFNYEAQQDKSGLPNDRFSAERPEGSISTLTIQRTEQRDSAMYRCASSLGSAGTGNTIYFGEGSWLTVV.

The rearrangement links TRBV6-4 to TRBJ1-5, with 7 bases identical to TRBD1. The V segment lost 6 bases and the J segment 2 bases; nucleotides outside the gene matches: 7. Germline V gene lookup returns CDR1 MRHNA and CDR2 SNTAGT. This CDR3 is built from 15 residues. The CDR3 DNA follows: TGTGCCAGCAGCCAAACAGGGGAGGGCAATCAGCCCCAGCATTTT. Protein sequence: CASSQTGEGNQPQHF.

The rearrangement links TRBV6-1 to TRBJ2-3, with TRBD2 matching over 8 bases. Germline trimming cut 3 bases from V and 1 base from J; bases unmatched to any gene: 6. The CDR3 spans 16 residues. Germline V gene sequence: CDR1 MNHNS, CDR2 SASEGT. CDR3 protein: CASSERALAGTDTQYF. In DNA form, the CDR3 reads TGTGCCAGCAGTGAGCGGGCACTAGCGGGCACAGATACGCAGTATTTT.

The chain employs TRBV10-3 and TRBJ2-2, with D uncertain. Germline values: CDR1 ENHRY, CDR2 SYGVKD. This CDR3 spans 15 amino acids. V was cut by 2 bases and J by 0 bases, with 7 bases left in between. The CDR3 region has the DNA TGTGCCATCAGTGAGGTTCCCACGAACACCGGGGAGCTGTTTTTT. Amino acids: CAISEVPTNTGELFF.

The sample holds a few counts of this clone. The CDR3 reads CASSLELDYEQFF. For the CDR3, the DNA is TGTGCCAGCAGCCTCGAGTTGGACTATGAGCAGTTCTTC. This chain joins TRBV9 and TRBJ2-1; D may be TRBD2 (5 bases). Per the germline V gene, CDR1 is SGDLS and CDR2 is YYNGEE. The CDR3 loop spans 13 amino acids. V shed 4 bases and J shed 8 bases, with 13 bases lying between them.

The genes are TRBV19 and TRBJ2-2, with 8 bases identical to TRBD1. This CDR3 is built from 15 residues. CDR1 is LNHDA, CDR2 SQIVND, per germline (reference sequence). With 5 bases clipped from V and 3 bases from J, the junction kept 5 bases outside the gene matches. The CDR3 protein is CASSYRGEDTGELFF. In nucleotides, the CDR3 is TGTGCCAGTAGTTACAGGGGGGAGGACACCGGGGAGCTGTTTTTT.

This chain joins TRBV9 and TRBJ1-1; D uncertain. The germline CDR1 and CDR2 sequences are SGDLS and YYNGEE. V lost 7 bases and J 0 bases, leaving 13 bases between the germline ends. The CDR3 is 14 amino acids. CDR3 protein: CASSQPGLNTEAFF. The CDR3 DNA sequence: TGTGCCAGCTCACAACCGGGGTTGAACACTGAAGCTTTCTTT. Using reference TRBV9 and TRBJ1-1 for the parts outside the CDR3, the full variable domain is DSGVTQTPKHLITATGQRVTLRCSPRSGDLSVYWYQQSLDQGLQFLIQYYNGEERAKGNILERFSAQQFPDLHSELNLSSLELGDSALYFCASSQPGLNTEAFFGQGTRLTVV.

CDR3 region: CASSFDSPLVYEQYF. CDR3 in DNA: TGTGCCAGCAGCTTTGACAGTCCCTTAGTCTACGAGCAGTACTTC. This chain uses TRBV7-8 with TRBJ2-7; perhaps TRBD1 as D (5 bases). Germline lookup yields CDR1 SGHVS and CDR2 FQNEAQ. With 3 bases removed from V and 3 bases from J, the gap between germline ends came to 15 bases. The CDR3 covers 15 residues. The full variable domain, rest sourced from reference TRBV7-8 and TRBJ2-7, is GAGVSQSPRYKVAKRGQDVALRCDPISGHVSLFWYQQALGQGPEFLTYFQNEAQLDKSGLPSDRFFAERPEGSVSTLKIQRTQQEDSAVYLCASSFDSPLVYEQYFGPGTRLTVT.

In this sample, this clone turned up a few times. The chain uses TRBV18 and TRBJ2-1, with D possibly being TRBD2 (5 bases). Germline CDR1 and CDR2: KGHSH and LQKENI. This CDR3 is 14 amino acids long. Trimming took 6 bases from V and 5 from J, leaving 14 bases between them. CDR3: CASSRDGANNEQFF. CDR3 bases: TGTGCCAGCTCCCGGGATGGTGCTAACAATGAGCAGTTCTTC.

In the case of this clone: A read error may produce the germline difference seen at one junction end. V gene TRBV11-3 combines with J gene TRBJ1-2; 7 bases fit TRBD1. The CDR3 has 13 residues. Germline CDR1 and CDR2: SGHNT and YENEEA. The CDR3 DNA follows: TGTGCCAGCAGCACTCGACAGGGTCGTGGTTTCTCCTTC. This encodes CASSTRQGRGFSF.

This chain joins TRBV5-6 and TRBJ2-2; D gene uncertain. Per the germline V gene, CDR1 is SGHDT and CDR2 is YYEEEE. This CDR3 contains 12 residues. Trimming cost V 1 base and J 6 bases, with 4 bases left between them. The CDR3 sequence: CASSLRSGELFF. In DNA form, the CDR3 reads TGTGCCAGCAGCTTGCGGTCCGGGGAGCTGTTTTTT.

The chain carries TRBV20-1 and TRBJ2-5; 7 positions agree with TRBD2. The V gene end was trimmed by 3 bases and the J gene end by 4 bases; junction bases not matched to a gene: 8. Germline V gene lookup returns CDR1 DFQATT and CDR2 SNEGSKA (reference sequence). This CDR3 region has 14 residues. CDR3 in DNA: TGCAGTGCTAGTCAACCGGGACTAATAGAGACCCAGTACTTC. This encodes CSASQPGLIETQYF.

The chain couples TRBV24-1 to TRBJ1-1; possible D gene TRBD1, 6 bases. CDR1 is KGHDR and CDR2 is SFDVKD in the germline V gene. The CDR3 has 16 amino acids. Trimming left V 9 bases short and J 0 bases short, with 19 bases between. The CDR3 protein is CATGGGLTYLNTEAFF. CDR3 coding DNA: TGTGCCACCGGCGGGGGGCTAACGTACCTGAACACTGAAGCTTTCTTT.